The 17 T cell receptor beta chains reported below all come from one sample, sequenced in a study of blood T cell repertoires in COVID-19. Clones were sequenced by immunoSEQ multiplex PCR, and TCRdb holds only the in-frame ones, with some missing. The sample includes approximately 210,000 clones, approximately 83% of them seen just once. Input material: PBMCs or T cells enriched from blood (not recorded which). Receptor source: a woman in her fifties or sixties who had recovered from COVID-19.

V gene TRBV7-9 combines with J gene TRBJ2-2; D possibly corresponds to TRBD1 (5 bases). CDR3 size: 12 residues. CDR1 is SEHNR, CDR2 FQNEAQ, per germline (reference sequence). Trimming removed 7 bases from V and 6 bases from J, with 9 bases in between. Written as DNA, the CDR3 is TGTGCCAGCAACCTACAGGCCGGGGAGCTGTTTTTT. This translates into CASNLQAGELFF.

This chain connects TRBV10-3 to TRBJ2-7; 10 bases match TRBD2. The CDR3 is 17 amino acids. Looked up from germline, CDR1 is ENHRY and CDR2 is SYGVKD. V shed 0 bases, J shed 2 bases, and the junction held 7 bases outside the gene matches. The CDR3 coding sequence is TGTGCCATCAGTGAGTCCTTTTTTGGGACTAGCGCCTACGAGCAGTACTTC. The encoded protein is CAISESFFGTSAYEQYF.

The rearrangement links TRBV29-1 to TRBJ2-1; 8 positions match TRBD2. The CDR3 contains 15 residues. Trimming took 4 bases from V and 4 from J; bases not matched to a gene: 9. In germline, CDR1 is SQVTM, CDR2 ANQGSEA. CDR3 in amino acids: CSVAFGVAGYNEQFF. For the CDR3, the DNA is TGCAGCGTTGCGTTTGGGGTAGCGGGGTACAATGAGCAGTTCTTC.

For this clone: A much larger clonotype is one base distant, so this may be a read error. V gene TRBV11-3 combines with J gene TRBJ1-1; 8 bases are a match to TRBD1. With V trimmed by 3 bases and J by 0 bases, 0 bases remained unmatched. Germline V lookup: CDR1 SGHNT, CDR2 YENEEA. The CDR3 has 14 amino acids. CDR3: CASSLGQVNTEAFF. CDR3 in DNA: TGTGCCAGCAGCTTGGGACAGGTGAACACTGAAGCTTTCTTT.

The chain combines TRBV9 with TRBJ2-2; TRBD2 might be the D (5 bases). Germline loops: CDR1 SGDLS, CDR2 YYNGEE. Trimming took off 0 bases at V and 8 bases at J, with 11 bases between the two ends. The CDR3 totals 14 residues. CDR3 region: CASSVADFGGELFF. CDR3 nucleotide sequence: TGTGCCAGCAGCGTAGCGGACTTCGGTGGGGAGCTGTTTTTT.

The gene calls are TRBV6-5 and TRBJ1-2, with 9 bases lining up with TRBD1. The germline CDR1 and CDR2 sequences are MNHEY and SVGAGI. The V gene end was trimmed by 4 bases and the J gene end by 4 bases; junction bases not matched to a gene: 7. The CDR3 totals 15 residues. The CDR3 is CASSSPDRGLYGYTF. For the CDR3, the DNA is TGTGCCAGCAGTTCTCCGGACAGGGGACTCTATGGCTACACCTTC.

The V gene is TRBV4-3, the J gene TRBJ1-2; tentative D call: TRBD1 (5 bases). V was clipped by 0 bases and J by 9 bases, with 20 bases between them. The CDR3 has 16 amino acids. Per germline, CDR1 LGHNA and CDR2 YSLEER. This chain's CDR3 is CASSQDVVRALTRYTF. In DNA form, the CDR3 reads TGCGCCAGCAGCCAAGATGTGGTCAGGGCCTTAACCCGCTACACCTTC.

The J gene is TRBJ1-2, the V gene TRBV2; 10 bases match TRBD1. V lost 3 bases to trimming and J lost 2 bases; unmatched junction nucleotides: 0. Germline lookup yields CDR1 SNHLY and CDR2 FYNNEI. The CDR3 contains 14 residues. CDR3: CASSEDRGNYGYTF. DNA for the CDR3: TGTGCCAGCAGTGAGGACAGGGGGAACTATGGCTACACCTTC.

The V gene is TRBV4-1, the J gene TRBJ1-5, with a tentative D call TRBD1 (5 bases). The V gene's germline CDR1 is MGHRA and CDR2 YSYEKL. The germline V and J ends were trimmed by 5 bases and 6 bases, with 20 bases remaining between them. The CDR3 consists of 16 residues. The CDR3 DNA reads as TGCGCCAGCAGCGGCTCAATCACAGGCGGTGGTCAGCCCCAGCATTTT. This gives the protein CASSGSITGGGQPQHF.

The chain joins TRBV10-2 to TRBJ2-1; 16 bases fit TRBD2. The CDR3 is made up of 19 amino acids. With V trimmed by 6 bases and J by 2 bases, 10 bases remained unmatched. CDR1 and CDR2 (germline): WSHSY, SAAADI. CDR3 coding DNA: TGCGCCAGCAGCCCACTACCGGGACTAGCGGGGGGGCCCTACAATGAGCAGTTCTTC. Encoded protein: CASSPLPGLAGGPYNEQFF.

This clone was seen a single time. This chain connects TRBV7-2 to TRBJ2-5; TRBD1 agrees at 8 bases. The CDR3 runs 13 residues. The V segment lost 4 bases and the J segment 4 bases; nucleotides outside the gene matches: 2. Germline CDR1 reads SGHTA; CDR2 reads FQGNSA. The CDR3 reads CASSYGQGETQYF. CDR3 nucleotides: TGTGCCAGCAGCTACGGACAGGGAGAGACCCAGTACTTC.

The chain uses TRBV30 and TRBJ2-2, with a weak D call TRBD1 (6 bases). Trimming cost V 1 base and J 0 bases, with 12 bases left between them. There are 16 residues in the CDR3. Per the germline V gene, CDR1 is GTSNPN and CDR2 is SVGIG (reference sequence). The CDR3 loop is CAWSASRTANTGELFF. CDR3 in DNA: TGTGCCTGGAGTGCCTCTCGGACAGCGAACACCGGGGAGCTGTTTTTT. Combining the CDR3 with reference TRBV30 and TRBJ2-2 gives the whole variable domain SQTIHQWPATLVQPVGSPLSLECTVEGTSNPNLYWYRQAAGRGLQLLFYSVGIGQISSEVPQNLSASRPQDRQFILSSKKLLLSDSGFYLCAWSASRTANTGELFFGEGSRLTVL.

The genes are TRBV5-4 and TRBJ1-2; perhaps TRBD1 as D (6 bases). The CDR3 totals 13 residues. The V gene lost 0 bases and the J gene lost 4 bases, with 7 bases spanning the gap. CDR1 SGHNT and CDR2 YYREEE come from the germline V gene (reference sequence). The CDR3 region has the DNA TGTGCCAGCAGCTTGGACAGGGCCTATGGCTACACCTTC. Its protein is CASSLDRAYGYTF.

Note on this clone: Other DNA sequences in this specimen translate into the identical CDR3. The chain is built from TRBV18 and TRBJ1-6; TRBD1 matches at 9 bases. This CDR3 has 15 residues. Germline CDR1 KGHSH, CDR2 LQKENI. V gave up 3 bases and J gave up 5 bases; unmatched junction bases: 2. CDR3 amino acids: CASSPRTGDNSPLHF. Written as DNA, the CDR3 is TGTGCCAGCTCACCCCGGACAGGGGATAATTCACCCCTCCACTTT.

This clone was recorded at least ten times. V usage is TRBV6-5 and J usage is TRBJ2-7, with D possibly matching TRBD2 (5 bases). This CDR3 has 13 amino acids. Germline loops: CDR1 MNHEY, CDR2 SVGAGI. V was shortened by 2 bases and J by 3 bases, with 8 bases between the two germline ends. The CDR3 sequence is CASSYATSYEQYF. The CDR3 nucleotides are TGTGCCAGCAGTTACGCTACTAGCTACGAGCAGTACTTC.

The DNA of the CDR3 is TGTGCCAGCAGCTTAGGCGGGGGACAGGGGGCGCGGCACGAGCAGTACTTC. Protein sequence: CASSLGGGQGARHEQYF. The J gene is TRBJ2-7, the V gene TRBV11-3; 12 bases are shared with TRBD1. This CDR3 spans 17 amino acids. Germline CDR1 SGHNT, CDR2 YENEEA. V lost 1 base, J lost 5 bases, and 9 bases stayed unmatched.

The rearrangement uses TRBV7-9 and TRBJ2-3, with D possibly matching TRBD2 (6 bases). Deletions cut 5 bases from V and 0 bases from J, with 18 bases between. In germline, CDR1 is SEHNR, CDR2 FQNEAQ (reference sequence). The CDR3 has 17 residues. The CDR3, as DNA: TGTGCCAGCAGCGGACTGGACTACTCAGCTAGCACAGATACGCAGTATTTT. It specifies CASSGLDYSASTDTQYF.